These 3 T cell receptor beta chains came from one sample sequenced in a study of blood T cell repertoires in COVID-19. TCRdb's table, derived via immunoSEQ multiplex PCR, lists solely in-frame clones and lacks some. The sample has roughly 260,000 clones; 75% to 90% are singletons. Sequencing input: PBMCs or T cells enriched from blood (not recorded which). The receptors were gathered from a woman aged 25-40 years with acute COVID-19.

The chain links TRBV19 to TRBJ2-2, with TRBD2 identical over 13 bases. Trimming took 4 bases from V and 2 from J; bases not matched to a gene: 4. Per germline, CDR1 LNHDA and CDR2 SQIVND (reference sequence). There are 17 residues in the CDR3. CDR3 in DNA: TGTGCCAGTAGTAATGGACTAGCGGGAGCAAACACCGGGGAGCTGTTTTTT. It encodes CASSNGLAGANTGELFF. Together with reference TRBV19 and TRBJ2-2, the CDR3 gives the full variable domain: DGGITQSPKYLFRKEGQNVTLSCEQNLNHDAMYWYRQDPGQGLRLIYYSQIVNDFQKGDIAEGYSVSREKKESFPLTVTSAQKNPTAFYLCASSNGLAGANTGELFFGEGSRLTVL.

This sequence joins TRBV3-1 (or the pseudogene TRBV3-2) and TRBJ2-3, with D hard to call. Germline V gene data show CDR1 as LGHDT and CDR2 as YNNKEL (reference sequence). The length of the CDR3 is 15 residues. Trimming cost V 0 bases and J 4 bases, with 11 bases left between them. CDR3 DNA: TGTGCCAGCAGCCAAGAACAACGATTGTCAGATACGCAGTATTTT. Translated: CASSQEQRLSDTQYF.

This clone was detected only once. V usage is TRBV3-1 (or the pseudogene TRBV3-2) and J usage is TRBJ2-3; the D gene is possibly TRBD1 (6 bases). The CDR3 runs 14 residues. The ends were cut back, 4 bases at V and 2 bases at J, with 10 bases in the middle. Per germline, CDR1 LGHDT and CDR2 YNNKEL (reference sequence). The CDR3 sequence is CASSPDRLTDTQYF. DNA of the CDR3: TGTGCCAGCAGCCCGGACAGACTCACAGATACGCAGTATTTT.